These 24 T cell receptor beta chains were all obtained from the same sample, sequenced in a study of cytomegalovirus exposure and HLA in healthy donors. The study ran its PCR with 60 Vbeta and 13 Jbeta primers. Clones were sequenced by immunoSEQ multiplex PCR, and TCRdb holds only the in-frame ones, with some missing. Of approximately 270,000 clones detected, 80% appear once; the ten largest clones hold about 0.28%. Sequenced sample: PBMCs. The receptor source for this set is a girl aged 2 to 9 in good health and CMV-seronegative.

This chain links TRBV11-1 with TRBJ2-3; 7 positions match TRBD2. The V segment lost 0 bases and the J segment 4 bases; nucleotides outside the gene matches: 13. The CDR3 consists of 18 residues. Germline V lookup: CDR1 SGHAT, CDR2 FQDESV (reference sequence). The CDR3 here is CASSLAMQGRGNSDTQYF. DNA for the CDR3: TGTGCCAGCAGCTTAGCGATGCAAGGGCGGGGGAACTCAGATACGCAGTATTTT. The full variable domain, with the rest looked up from reference TRBV11-1 and TRBJ2-3, is EAEVAQSPRYKITEKSQAVAFWCDPISGHATLYWYRQILGQGPELLVQFQDESVVDDSQLPKDRFSAERLKGVDSTLKIQPAELGDSAMYLCASSLAMQGRGNSDTQYFGPGTRLTVL.

The chain recombines TRBV29-1 with TRBJ2-3, with TRBD2 matching 13 bases. Losses at the gene ends were 6 bases for V and 3 bases for J; bases not matched to a gene: 0. The germline V gene has CDR1 SQVTM and CDR2 ANQGSEA. This CDR3 region has 13 residues. In nucleotides, the CDR3 is TGCAGCGTACTAGCGGGAGGGACAGATACGCAGTATTTT. Protein product: CSVLAGGTDTQYF.

This clone was detected once. V usage is TRBV27 and J usage is TRBJ2-1; D might be TRBD2 (5 bases). CDR3 length equals 15 residues. V shed 5 bases and J shed 5 bases, with 16 bases lying between them. Per germline, CDR1 MNHEY and CDR2 SMNVEV (reference sequence). CDR3 sequence (DNA): TGTGCCAGCAGTCCCACGACCGGGAATCACAATGAGCAGTTCTTC. Translating gives CASSPTTGNHNEQFF.

This chain uses TRBV2 with TRBJ2-7, with TRBD1 matching 8 bases. Trimming cost V 7 bases and J 9 bases; bases outside gene matches: 17. Germline CDR1 reads SNHLY; CDR2 reads FYNNEI. CDR3 size: 15 residues. In DNA form, the CDR3 reads TGTGCCAGCATCGATCGGCGGACAGGGATATTTGGGCAGTACTTC. Its translation: CASIDRRTGIFGQYF.

The chain is built from TRBV9 and TRBJ1-1; possible D gene TRBD1, 5 bases. Germline V gives CDR1 SGDLS, CDR2 YYNGEE. Trimming left V 0 bases short and J 5 bases short, with 14 bases between. The CDR3 totals 15 residues. CDR3 sequence (DNA): TGTGCCAGCAGCGTAGTAACCAGGGTCGGGACTGAAGCTTTCTTT. Translating gives CASSVVTRVGTEAFF.

The CDR3 protein is CASSLYAETQYF. The DNA of the CDR3 is TGTGCCAGCAGCCTTTATGCGGAGACCCAGTACTTC. This chain uses TRBV7-6 with TRBJ2-5; no clear D gene. Germline values: CDR1 SGHVS, CDR2 FNYEAQ. V was shortened by 5 bases and J by 5 bases, with 9 bases between the two germline ends. The CDR3 is made up of 12 amino acids.

CDR3 loop: CASSEVYRTSYEQYF. The CDR3 DNA is TGTGCCAGCAGTGAAGTGTACAGGACCTCCTACGAGCAGTACTTC. V is TRBV2 and J is TRBJ2-5; possibly TRBD1 for D (5 bases). The J call may be wrong; the DNA end is better matched by TRBJ2-7. The CDR3 is 15 residues long. Per the germline V gene, CDR1 is SNHLY and CDR2 is FYNNEI.

J is TRBJ2-7 and V is TRBV19; a possible D gene is TRBD1 (5 bases). Germline V gives CDR1 LNHDA, CDR2 SQIVND (reference sequence). The CDR3 is 18 residues long. Trimming took 3 bases from V and 0 from J, leaving 21 bases between them. CDR3 in DNA: TGTGCCAGTAGTATCGCCCCAGGGCGTATTGTTAACTCCTACGAGCAGTACTTC. Amino acid sequence: CASSIAPGRIVNSYEQYF.

The chain couples TRBV18 to TRBJ2-5; D gene uncertain. CDR1 KGHSH and CDR2 LQKENI come from the germline V gene. The CDR3 has 13 amino acids. The ends were cut back, 5 bases at V and 3 bases at J, with 10 bases in the middle. Here the CDR3 reads CASSNSPKETQYF. CDR3 nucleotides: TGTGCCAGCTCAAACAGTCCAAAAGAGACCCAGTACTTC. Based on the CDR3 plus reference TRBV18 and TRBJ2-5, the full variable domain is NAGVMQNPRHLVRRRGQEARLRCSPMKGHSHVYWYRQLPEEGLKFMVYLQKENIIDESGMPKERFSAEFPKEGPSILRIQQVVRGDSAAYFCASSNSPKETQYFGPGTRLLVL.

The gene calls are TRBV11-2 and TRBJ2-5; 8 positions agree with TRBD1. Judging by the DNA end, TRBJ2-7 fits better; the J call may be wrong. The CDR3 totals 14 residues. From germline, CDR1 is SGHAT and CDR2 FQNNGV. The CDR3, as DNA: TGTGCCAGCAGCTCCCAGACAGGGGTGTACGAGCAGTACTTC. This encodes CASSSQTGVYEQYF.

There are a few counts of this clone. J is TRBJ2-5 and V is TRBV10-2, with 9 nucleotides matching TRBD2. This CDR3 is 16 amino acids long. Germline assignment: CDR1 WSHSY and CDR2 SAAADI. The V and J ends lost 6 bases and 5 bases, in that order; junction bases with no gene match: 13. In DNA, the CDR3 is TGCGCCAGCAGGGGGGAGCTAGCGGGGATACGGGAGACCCAGTACTTC. As protein: CASRGELAGIRETQYF.

The chain carries TRBV21-1 and TRBJ2-7; TRBD1, as called in the table, went unchecked against the DNA. TRBV21-1 is assigned pseudogene status. This CDR3 is 17 amino acids long. CDR3 nucleotides: TGTGCCAGCAGCAAAGAAAGCAGGACAGGCGACTCCTACGAGCAGTACTTC. Residues: CASSKESRTGDSYEQYF.

V gene TRBV5-1 combines with J gene TRBJ1-5; a possible D gene is TRBD1 (6 bases). Trimming took 0 bases from V and 3 from J, leaving 10 bases between them. The CDR3 extends over 15 amino acids. Per the germline V gene, CDR1 is SGHRS and CDR2 is YFSETQ. CDR3 region: CASSLGDTSNQPQHF. The CDR3 coding sequence is TGCGCCAGCAGCTTGGGGGACACTTCCAATCAGCCCCAGCATTTT.

This clone was found a few times. The chain links TRBV28 to TRBJ2-1, with D hard to call. The V end was cut by 7 bases, the J end by 8 bases, with 12 bases between. Germline values: CDR1 MDHEN, CDR2 SYDVKM. CDR3 length equals 12 residues. The CDR3 bases are TGTGCCAGCACCCCGCGGTTGGATGAGCAGTTCTTC. Protein product: CASTPRLDEQFF.

The CDR3 loop reads CASSLEQGGQTQYF. CDR3 bases: TGTGCCAGCAGCTTGGAACAGGGCGGACAGACCCAGTACTTC. This chain uses TRBV7-9 with TRBJ2-5, with D possibly matching TRBD1 (6 bases). The CDR3 is 14 residues long. Germline V CDR1 and CDR2: SEHNR, FQNEAQ (reference sequence). V shed 3 bases and J shed 6 bases, with 14 bases lying between them.

There are a few counts of this clone. V usage is TRBV5-1 and J usage is TRBJ1-2, with D tentatively TRBD1 (5 bases). The CDR3 covers 15 residues. V was trimmed by 0 bases and J by 4 bases, leaving 13 bases between them. Germline values: CDR1 SGHRS, CDR2 YFSETQ. CDR3 residues: CASSLDAGQAYGYTF. CDR3 nucleotides: TGCGCCAGCAGCTTGGATGCGGGGCAAGCCTATGGCTACACCTTC.

The chain carries TRBV6-5 and TRBJ1-5; 7 bases are shared with TRBD1. In germline, CDR1 is MNHEY, CDR2 SVGAGI. V dropped 6 bases and J dropped 3; count of bases not matched to a gene: 8. This CDR3 region has 15 residues. CDR3 sequence: CASRPTGWPNQPQHF. Here the CDR3 DNA reads TGTGCCAGCAGACCGACAGGGTGGCCCAATCAGCCCCAGCATTTT.

V and J are TRBV5-6 and TRBJ1-1; 8 bases agree with TRBD1. CDR3 length: 14 residues. J lost 5 bases, V lost 5 bases, and 8 bases had no gene match. The germline V gene has CDR1 SGHDT and CDR2 YYEEEE. The CDR3 loop reads CASRGDRRSTEAFF. CDR3 nucleotide sequence: TGTGCCAGCAGGGGGGACAGGAGAAGTACTGAAGCTTTCTTT.

The chain is built from TRBV30 and TRBJ2-3, with TRBD2 matching 8 bases. V was pared by 3 bases and J by 1 base, with 12 bases of the junction left unmatched. The CDR3 totals 17 residues. The germline CDR1 and CDR2 sequences are GTSNPN and SVGIG (reference sequence). The CDR3 reads CAWSLRGLVKRTDTQYF. CDR3 sequence (DNA): TGTGCCTGGAGCCTCCGGGGACTAGTTAAACGCACAGATACGCAGTATTTT.

J is TRBJ2-5 and V is TRBV19; 9 positions match TRBD1. This CDR3 is built from 15 residues. Trimming removed 3 bases from V and 5 bases from J; junction bases left unmatched: 7. Germline lookup yields CDR1 LNHDA and CDR2 SQIVND (reference sequence). DNA of the CDR3: TGTGCCAGTAGTATTTCGGGACAGGGTTCGGAGACCCAGTACTTC. Protein product: CASSISGQGSETQYF. Supplemented by reference TRBV19 and TRBJ2-5, the full variable domain reads DGGITQSPKYLFRKEGQNVTLSCEQNLNHDAMYWYRQDPGQGLRLIYYSQIVNDFQKGDIAEGYSVSREKKESFPLTVTSAQKNPTAFYLCASSISGQGSETQYFGPGTRLLVL.

This clone has more than one count but fewer than ten. J is TRBJ2-4 and V is TRBV30; 8 bases match TRBD1. V lost 5 bases and J lost 6; bases outside the gene matches: 6. In germline, CDR1 is GTSNPN, CDR2 SVGIG (reference sequence). The CDR3 runs 13 residues. The CDR3, as DNA: TGTGCCTGGGGGACAGGTTTTTTAAACATTCAGTACTTC. Its translation: CAWGTGFLNIQYF.

The chain has TRBV11-2 and TRBJ2-7; no definite D call. V was pared by 2 bases and J by 0 bases, with 8 bases between. The CDR3 contains 14 residues. Germline CDR1 SGHAT, CDR2 FQNNGV. The CDR3 protein is CASSLYQVSYEQYF. The CDR3 DNA follows: TGTGCCAGCAGCTTATATCAGGTCTCCTACGAGCAGTACTTC. Supplemented by reference TRBV11-2 and TRBJ2-7, the full variable domain reads EAGVAQSPRYKIIEKRQSVAFWCNPISGHATLYWYQQILGQGPKLLIQFQNNGVVDDSQLPKDRFSAERLKGVDSTLKIQPAKLEDSAVYLCASSLYQVSYEQYFGPGTRLTVT.

This sequence joins TRBV6-6 and TRBJ2-1, with D maybe TRBD1 (6 bases). The CDR3 spans 12 residues. Trimming pared 8 bases from V and 6 bases from J, leaving 11 bases between. Per the germline V gene, CDR1 is MNHNY and CDR2 is SVGAGI (reference sequence). The CDR3 nucleotides are TGTGCCAGCTTCTCAGGGGTCAATGAGCAGTTCTTC. Residues: CASFSGVNEQFF.

As concerns this clone: A junction end diverges from the germline sequence, so it may reflect a read error. The CDR3 DNA is TGTTCCAGCAGCTTAGGGACAGGGAGAACCGGGGAGCTGTTTTTT. As protein: CSSSLGTGRTGELFF. The chain uses TRBV7-9 and TRBJ2-2; 9 bases line up with TRBD1. The CDR3 covers 15 residues. The germline V gene has CDR1 SEHNR and CDR2 FQNEAQ (reference sequence).